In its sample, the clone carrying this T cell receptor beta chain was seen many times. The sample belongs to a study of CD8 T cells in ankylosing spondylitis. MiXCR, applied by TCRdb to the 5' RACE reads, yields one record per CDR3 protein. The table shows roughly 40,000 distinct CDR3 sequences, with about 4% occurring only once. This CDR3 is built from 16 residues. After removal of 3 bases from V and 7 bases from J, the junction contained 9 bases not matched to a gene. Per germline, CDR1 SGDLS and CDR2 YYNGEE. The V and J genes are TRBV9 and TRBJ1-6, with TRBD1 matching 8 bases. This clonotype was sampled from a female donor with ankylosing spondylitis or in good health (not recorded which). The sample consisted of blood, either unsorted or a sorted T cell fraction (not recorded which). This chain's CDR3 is CASSEERTGSNSPLHF. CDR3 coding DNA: TGTGCCAGCAGCGAAGAAAGGACAGGGTCAAATTCACCCCTCCACTTT.